These 18 T cell receptor beta chains were sequenced from one sample in a study of cytomegalovirus exposure and HLA in healthy donors. The study ran its PCR with 60 Vbeta and 13 Jbeta primers. Here immunoSEQ multiplex PCR was the method, and the copy in TCRdb shows in-frame clones only, minus some. This table has 110,000 to 150,000 clones, almost 80% appearing once. Sequencing input: PBMCs. All receptors come from a man aged 18 to 29 in good health and CMV-seronegative.

The V gene is TRBV18, the J gene TRBJ2-1, with unresolved D. CDR1 and CDR2 from the germline V gene are KGHSH and LQKENI. The CDR3 contains 15 residues. V lost 3 bases to trimming and J lost 0 bases, with 9 bases between them. Here the CDR3 DNA reads TGTGCCAGCTCACCTTATGTTAGCTCCTACAATGAGCAGTTCTTC. Its protein is CASSPYVSSYNEQFF.

The rearrangement joins TRBV30 to TRBJ1-5, with a weak D call TRBD1 (5 bases). Germline assignment: CDR1 GTSNPN and CDR2 SVGIG (reference sequence). The CDR3 has 15 residues. Trimming pared 0 bases from V and 3 bases from J, leaving 12 bases between. The CDR3 loop reads CAWSVSGGFNQPQHF. The CDR3 region has the DNA TGTGCCTGGAGTGTTTCCGGGGGATTCAATCAGCCCCAGCATTTT.

The chain has TRBV30 and TRBJ2-7, with D possibly matching TRBD1 (6 bases). CDR1 and CDR2 (germline): GTSNPN, SVGIG (reference sequence). CDR3 length: 13 residues. Trimming cost V 8 bases and J 5 bases, with 19 bases left between them. CDR3: CASPRRGSNEQYF. The CDR3 DNA reads as TGTGCCAGTCCCCGCAGGGGCTCGAACGAGCAGTACTTC.

The V gene is TRBV18, the J gene TRBJ2-7, with 7 bases that match TRBD1. In germline, CDR1 is KGHSH, CDR2 LQKENI. The length of the CDR3 is 13 residues. V was pared by 3 bases and J by 4 bases, with 3 bases of the junction left unmatched. This CDR3 is CASSPPQGYEQYF. CDR3 DNA sequence: TGTGCCAGCTCACCCCCACAGGGGTACGAGCAGTACTTC.

This clone was found a few times. The chain carries TRBV4-2 and TRBJ1-2, with D possibly being TRBD1 (6 bases). The CDR3 is 19 amino acids. The germline CDR1 and CDR2 sequences are LGHNA and YNFKEQ. Trimming removed 3 bases at V and 0 bases at J, with 23 bases between. Written as DNA, the CDR3 is TGTGCCAGCAGCCAGGGGGATGGGGGGGCTGGGGCTGCTAACTATGGCTACACCTTC. Encoded protein: CASSQGDGGAGAANYGYTF.

The chain couples TRBV5-4 to TRBJ1-1; perhaps TRBD1 as D (5 bases). This CDR3 has 14 residues. Trimming took 5 bases from V and 5 from J, leaving 16 bases between them. CDR1 is SGHNT and CDR2 is YYREEE in the germline V gene (reference sequence). As DNA, the CDR3 is TGTGCCAGCAGTCAAAGACTGGGGGGGACTGAAGCTTTCTTT. This encodes CASSQRLGGTEAFF.

This clone was counted once. The chain recombines TRBV4-3 with TRBJ2-5; D might be TRBD1 (5 bases). The CDR3 contains 14 residues. The germline V gene encodes CDR1 LGHNA and CDR2 YSLEER. With 1 base removed from V and 1 base from J, the gap between germline ends came to 7 bases. This chain's CDR3 is CASSQAGSQETQYF. CDR3 in DNA: TGCGCCAGCAGCCAAGCAGGGTCCCAAGAGACCCAGTACTTC.

This clone showed up just once. This chain connects TRBV29-1 to TRBJ1-1, with TRBD1 matching over 8 bases. Germline CDR1 SQVTM, CDR2 ANQGSEA. V shed 6 bases, J shed 8 bases, and the junction held 11 bases outside the gene matches. The CDR3 extends over 13 amino acids. The CDR3 bases are TGCAGCGTGGACAGGGCAGGGCCTTTCGAAGCTTTCTTT. This codes for CSVDRAGPFEAFF.

The chain links TRBV9 to TRBJ1-1, with 7 bases lining up with TRBD1. Losses at the gene ends were 3 bases for V and 2 bases for J; bases not matched to a gene: 4. Per germline, CDR1 SGDLS and CDR2 YYNGEE. The CDR3 is 14 residues long. The CDR3 nucleotides are TGTGCCAGCAGCGCGGACAGGACCAACACTGAAGCTTTCTTT. Amino acids: CASSADRTNTEAFF.

The chain recombines TRBV9 with TRBJ2-3, with TRBD1 matching 9 bases. Germline CDR1 is SGDLS and CDR2 is YYNGEE. With 2 bases clipped from V and 1 base from J, the junction kept 8 bases outside the gene matches. CDR3 length: 17 amino acids. The CDR3: CASSVPMTGGGTDTQYF. Written as DNA, the CDR3 is TGTGCCAGCAGCGTCCCCATGACAGGGGGGGGCACAGATACGCAGTATTTT. Full variable domain (missing parts from reference TRBV9 and TRBJ2-3): DSGVTQTPKHLITATGQRVTLRCSPRSGDLSVYWYQQSLDQGLQFLIQYYNGEERAKGNILERFSAQQFPDLHSELNLSSLELGDSALYFCASSVPMTGGGTDTQYFGPGTRLTVL.

This clone turned up a few times. The rearrangement uses TRBV29-1 and TRBJ1-1; D remains unclear. Germline CDR1 reads SQVTM; CDR2 reads ANQGSEA. CDR3 length: 13 amino acids. The V gene lost 4 bases and the J gene lost 0 bases, with 9 bases spanning the gap. The CDR3 reads CSVVGRMNTEAFF. CDR3 bases: TGCAGCGTTGTGGGCCGAATGAACACTGAAGCTTTCTTT.

This clone has just a few counts. The V gene is TRBV6-6, the J gene TRBJ2-7, with D possibly being TRBD1 (6 bases). V lost 0 bases and J 5 bases, leaving 11 bases between the germline ends. This CDR3 region has 14 residues. The germline V gene encodes CDR1 MNHNY and CDR2 SVGAGI (reference sequence). The CDR3 spells CASSYSEGVDEQYF. The CDR3 nucleotides read TGTGCCAGCAGTTACTCTGAGGGGGTGGACGAGCAGTACTTC.

In this sample, this clone turned up a few times. The V call is TRBV6-5, the J call TRBJ1-2; 7 bases match TRBD1. The V segment lost 8 bases and the J segment 2 bases; nucleotides outside the gene matches: 11. The CDR3 loop spans 15 amino acids. The germline CDR1 and CDR2 sequences are MNHEY and SVGAGI. Here the CDR3 DNA reads TGTGCCAGCGGATCTTCCACGGGACAGAACTATGGCTACACCTTC. It is translated as CASGSSTGQNYGYTF.

J is TRBJ2-5 and V is TRBV7-8; no reliable D call. V lost 1 base to trimming and J lost 4 bases, with 7 bases between them. This CDR3 has 13 amino acids. Looked up from germline, CDR1 is SGHVS and CDR2 is FQNEAQ. The CDR3 DNA follows: TGTGCCAGCAGCTTAGGGTACGGAGAGACCCAGTACTTC. Encoded protein: CASSLGYGETQYF.

This clone is a singleton in its sample. The V call is TRBV10-3, the J call TRBJ2-1, with D possibly TRBD2 on 5 matching bases. The CDR3 consists of 14 residues. CDR1 and CDR2 from the germline V gene are ENHRY and SYGVKD. V dropped 2 bases and J dropped 5 bases, with 10 bases sitting between them. The CDR3 coding sequence is TGTGCCATCAGTGAGGCGGGCAGACACAATGAGCAGTTCTTC. This gives the protein CAISEAGRHNEQFF.

CDR3 residues: CASSAETYNEQFF. CDR3 nucleotide sequence: TGTGCCAGCAGCGCGGAGACCTACAATGAGCAGTTCTTC. The chain is built from TRBV9 and TRBJ2-1; D is undetermined. The CDR3 sequence is 13 residues long. Trimming removed 3 bases from V and 2 bases from J, with 6 bases in between. Germline V lookup: CDR1 SGDLS, CDR2 YYNGEE.

The rearrangement uses TRBV9 and TRBJ2-2, with a weak D call TRBD1 (6 bases). The CDR3 is made up of 16 amino acids. Germline V gene data show CDR1 as SGDLS and CDR2 as YYNGEE. Trimming removed 6 bases from V and 1 base from J, with 16 bases in between. CDR3 loop: CASTRPDRLNTGELFF. Here the CDR3 DNA reads TGTGCCAGCACCAGACCTGACAGGCTGAACACCGGGGAGCTGTTTTTT.

This chain links TRBV7-2 with TRBJ1-3, with a tentative D call TRBD1 (5 bases). The CDR3 contains 15 residues. In germline, CDR1 is SGHTA, CDR2 FQGNSA. V was trimmed by 5 bases and J by 4 bases, leaving 15 bases between them. In DNA form, the CDR3 reads TGTGCCAGCAGCCCGGGACTCTTGGGGGGAAACACCATATATTTT. As protein: CASSPGLLGGNTIYF. Full variable domain (outside the CDR3, taken from reference TRBV7-2 and TRBJ1-3): GAGVSQSPSNKVTEKGKDVELRCDPISGHTALYWYRQSLGQGLEFLIYFQGNSAPDKSGLPSDRFSAERTGGSVSTLTIQRTQQEDSAVYLCASSPGLLGGNTIYFGEGSWLTVV.